Listed below are T cell receptor beta chains from one sample, sequenced in a study of cytomegalovirus exposure and HLA in healthy donors. Only in-frame clones appear in the TCRdb table, and some are missing; sequencing was by immunoSEQ multiplex PCR. The sample holds about 56,000 clones, more than 90% seen once. The sequenced sample was PBMCs. These receptors originate from a man aged 18 to 29 in good health and CMV-seronegative. CDR3s include the opening cysteine and the closing phenylalanine or tryptophan. Fields, in order: D gene, J gene, clone size, V gene, CDR3 DNA, CDR3 protein. The D gene is left open where the match is weak. Clone sizes are given selectively: once, few, many, or a class where the clone is expanded.

D: TRBD2
J: TRBJ2-1
size: -
V: TRBV4-3
DNA: TGCGCCAGCAGCCAAGACGGCGGGACTAAAGCCGACAATGAGCAGTTCTTC
CDR3: CASSQDGGTKADNEQFF

D: -
J: TRBJ2-7
size: -
V: TRBV28
DNA: TGTGCCAGCAGTTCAGCGGTTTACGGCTCCGAGCAGTACTTC
CDR3: CASSSAVYGSEQYF

D: -
J: TRBJ1-1
size: once
V: TRBV7-2
DNA: TGTGCCAGCAGCTCGGACTGGAACACTGAAGCTTTCTTT
CDR3: CASSSDWNTEAFF

D: -
J: TRBJ1-5
size: -
V: TRBV10-2
DNA: TGCGCCAGCAGTGTAACAGAGATCAATCAGCCCCAGCATTTT
CDR3: CASSVTEINQPQHF

D: -
J: TRBJ2-1
size: -
V: TRBV10-3
DNA: TGTGCCATCAGTGAGAGTATAGATTCCTACAATGAGCAGTTCTTC
CDR3: CAISESIDSYNEQFF

D: TRBD1
J: TRBJ2-7
size: few
V: TRBV6-1
DNA: TGTGCCAGCAGCAGCTCCGGGACAGGGGGGTACGAGCAGTACTTC
CDR3: CASSSSGTGGYEQYF

D: TRBD1
J: TRBJ1-5
size: -
V: TRBV7-8
DNA: TGTGCCAGCAGCTTGACCTCACAGGGGCGAGATAGCAATCAGCCCCAGCATTTT
CDR3: CASSLTSQGRDSNQPQHF

D: -
J: TRBJ1-5
size: -
V: TRBV4-3
DNA: TGCGCCAGCAGCCAGGCACCGTATAGCAATCAGCCCCAGCATTTT
CDR3: CASSQAPYSNQPQHF

D: TRBD1
J: TRBJ1-4
size: -
V: TRBV14
DNA: TGTGCCAGCAGCCCCGTCTCAGGGGGAAAACTGTTTTTT
CDR3: CASSPVSGGKLFF

D: -
J: TRBJ1-5
size: -
V: TRBV28
DNA: TGTGCCAGCAGTTTATGGGGGGCCAGCAATCAGCCCCAGCATTTT
CDR3: CASSLWGASNQPQHF

D: -
J: TRBJ1-1
size: -
V: TRBV15
DNA: TGTGCCACCAGCAGAGAGCCAGTTAACACTGAAGCTTTCTTT
CDR3: CATSREPVNTEAFF

D: -
J: TRBJ1-2
size: -
V: TRBV30
DNA: TGTGCCTGGAGTGTATCAGGTGTGCCTCGTTTCTACACCTTC
CDR3: CAWSVSGVPRFYTF

D: -
J: TRBJ2-1
size: -
V: TRBV15
DNA: TGTGCCACCAGCAGACTTACCCCCGGGGACCTAGCGAACTCCTACAATGAGCAGTTCTTC
CDR3: CATSRLTPGDLANSYNEQFF

D: TRBD2
J: TRBJ2-7
size: -
V: TRBV6-1
DNA: TGTGCCAGCAGTCTGACTAGCGGGAGATACGAGCAGTACTTC
CDR3: CASSLTSGRYEQYF

D: -
J: TRBJ1-5
size: -
V: TRBV5-4
DNA: TGTGCCAGCAGCTTGGGAGCCAATCAGCCCCAGCATTTT
CDR3: CASSLGANQPQHF

D: TRBD2
J: TRBJ2-3
size: once
V: TRBV27
DNA: TGTGCCAGCAGAATAGCGGGAGTGGGCACAGATACGCAGTATTTT
CDR3: CASRIAGVGTDTQYF

D: -
J: TRBJ1-1
size: -
V: TRBV15
DNA: TGTGCCACCAGCACTCGATTAGACCTAGCTGGGAACACTGAAGCTTTCTTT
CDR3: CATSTRLDLAGNTEAFF

D: TRBD1
J: TRBJ1-1
size: -
V: TRBV7-9
DNA: TGTGCCAGCAGCCGCAAGGGACAGCACACTGAAGCTTTCTTT
CDR3: CASSRKGQHTEAFF

D: -
J: TRBJ2-7
size: -
V: TRBV9
DNA: TGTGCCAGCAGCCTTAGTCAGGGGATCCCCTACGAGCAGTACTTC
CDR3: CASSLSQGIPYEQYF

D: TRBD2
J: TRBJ2-7
size: -
V: TRBV7-6
DNA: TGTGCCAGCAGCTTAGTGGGGCCGGGGGGGGCTTTCTACGAGCAGTACTTC
CDR3: CASSLVGPGGAFYEQYF

D: TRBD2
J: TRBJ2-1
size: -
V: TRBV5-1
DNA: TGCGCCAGCAGCTTGAAGCAGCGGGAGAGCTACAATGAGCAGTTCTTC
CDR3: CASSLKQRESYNEQFF

D: -
J: TRBJ2-2
size: -
V: TRBV27
DNA: TGTGCCAGCAGCCCGGGACAAGACACCGGGGAGCTGTTTTTT
CDR3: CASSPGQDTGELFF

D: TRBD2
J: TRBJ2-7
size: -
V: TRBV18
DNA: TGTGCCAGCTCAAAAACGGAGCGGGAGTACGAGCAGTACTTC
CDR3: CASSKTEREYEQYF

D: -
J: TRBJ1-4
size: -
V: TRBV28
DNA: TGTGCCAGCAGTTTATCTCCAGGGTTGAATGAAAAACTGTTTTTT
CDR3: CASSLSPGLNEKLFF

D: TRBD1
J: TRBJ2-5
size: -
V: TRBV6-4
DNA: TGTGCCAGCAGTGACCCCGGAACAGGGGATCCTTGTCAAGAGACCCAGTACTTC
CDR3: CASSDPGTGDPCQETQYF

D: TRBD2
J: TRBJ2-1
size: -
V: TRBV18
DNA: TGTGCCAGCTCTCCACGGACTAGCGGTATAAACAATGAGCAGTTCTTC
CDR3: CASSPRTSGINNEQFF

D: -
J: TRBJ1-5
size: -
V: TRBV9
DNA: TGTGCCAGCAGCGTCGGAGGGCACAGCAATCAGCCCCAGCATTTT
CDR3: CASSVGGHSNQPQHF

D: TRBD1
J: TRBJ1-2
size: few
V: TRBV28
DNA: TGTGCCATACAGGGGTATGGCTACACCTTC
CDR3: CAIQGYGYTF

D: -
J: TRBJ2-2
size: -
V: TRBV4-3
DNA: TGCGCCAGCAGCCAAGTCAGCGTCAGCGGGGAGCTGTTTTTT
CDR3: CASSQVSVSGELFF

D: TRBD2
J: TRBJ2-1
size: -
V: TRBV27
DNA: TGTGCCAGCACCCTAGCGGGAGGTGGACGGAATGAGCAGTTCTTC
CDR3: CASTLAGGGRNEQFF

D: TRBD1
J: TRBJ2-7
size: -
V: TRBV7-2
DNA: TGTGCCAGCAGCTTAACCCAGGGGGTGAACTACGAGCAGTACTTC
CDR3: CASSLTQGVNYEQYF

D: TRBD1
J: TRBJ2-7
size: -
V: TRBV6-5
DNA: TGTGCCAGCAGGGGACAGGGGGCGCGGGAGCAGTACTTC
CDR3: CASRGQGAREQYF

D: TRBD2
J: TRBJ2-1
size: -
V: TRBV5-1
DNA: TGCGCCAGCAGCCGGAGACTAGCGGGCTACAATGAGCAGTTCTTC
CDR3: CASSRRLAGYNEQFF

D: -
J: TRBJ2-5
size: -
V: TRBV28
DNA: TGTGCCAGCAGTACGGGACTTAAAGAAGAGACCCAGTACTTC
CDR3: CASSTGLKEETQYF

D: TRBD2
J: TRBJ2-1
size: -
V: TRBV10-3
DNA: TGTGCCATCAGTGAGTCAGGACTAGCGGGTTTCAATGAGCAGTTCTTC
CDR3: CAISESGLAGFNEQFF

D: TRBD1
J: TRBJ1-5
size: -
V: TRBV28
DNA: TGTGCCAGCAGTACCATACTCGGGACAGTTCTCAATCAGCCCCAGCATTTT
CDR3: CASSTILGTVLNQPQHF

D: TRBD2
J: TRBJ2-1
size: -
V: TRBV5-4
DNA: TGTGCCAGCAGATCCGGGACTAGCGGTCCCACAGCCGGGAATGAGCAGTTCTTC
CDR3: CASRSGTSGPTAGNEQFF

D: -
J: TRBJ2-1
size: -
V: TRBV6-1
DNA: TGTGCCAGCAGTGGGCTTTTGGGGGAGAGGGGGAATGAGCAGTTCTTC
CDR3: CASSGLLGERGNEQFF

D: -
J: TRBJ2-6
size: -
V: TRBV7-2
DNA: TGTGCCAGCAGCTTAGGGCCACCGACAGCTGGGGCCAACGTCCTGACTTTC
CDR3: CASSLGPPTAGANVLTF

D: -
J: TRBJ2-5
size: -
V: TRBV29-1
DNA: TGCAGCGTTGAAGATCGGAACAGGCCCGAAGAGACCCAGTACTTC
CDR3: CSVEDRNRPEETQYF

D: -
J: TRBJ2-2
size: -
V: TRBV28
DNA: TGTGCCAGCAGGCCGGCCGGAGGGCTAGTTGGTGATTTTAGGACCGGGGAGCTGTTTTTT
CDR3: CASRPAGGLVGDFRTGELFF

D: -
J: TRBJ1-1
size: -
V: TRBV5-6
DNA: TGTGCCAGCAGCTTGGTAGTCCGCAGGGAGAACACTGAAGCTTTCTTT
CDR3: CASSLVVRRENTEAFF

D: -
J: TRBJ2-1
size: -
V: TRBV7-8
DNA: TGTGCCAGCAGCTTATCCCTTGGCTTGGACAATGAGCAGTTCTTC
CDR3: CASSLSLGLDNEQFF

D: -
J: TRBJ1-1
size: -
V: TRBV2
DNA: TGTGCCAGCAGAGCGTCGGCCTCGAATAAGGCTTTCTTT
CDR3: CASRASASNKAFF

D: TRBD2
J: TRBJ2-1
size: -
V: TRBV2
DNA: TGTGCCAGCCCAGCGGGAGTGGGAGGTGAGCAGTTCTTC
CDR3: CASPAGVGGEQFF

D: -
J: TRBJ2-7
size: -
V: TRBV11-2
DNA: TGTGCCAGCAGCTTCTCTAGCGTCTCCTACGAGCAGTACTTC
CDR3: CASSFSSVSYEQYF

D: TRBD1
J: TRBJ2-2
size: -
V: TRBV18
DNA: TGTGCCAGCTCACCCATGCGGACAGGGAGTAGTTTCGGGGAGCTGTTTTTT
CDR3: CASSPMRTGSSFGELFF

D: TRBD2
J: TRBJ2-1
size: -
V: TRBV7-3
DNA: TGTGCCAGCAGCCGGACTAGCGGGAAACTCAATGAGCAGTTCTTC
CDR3: CASSRTSGKLNEQFF

D: TRBD1
J: TRBJ2-2
size: -
V: TRBV5-5
DNA: TGTGCCAGCAGCTTTATGGGACAGAAATACACCGGGGAGCTGTTTTTT
CDR3: CASSFMGQKYTGELFF

D: -
J: TRBJ1-2
size: -
V: TRBV4-1
DNA: TGCGCCAGCAGCCAGACAGGCATTAACTATGGCTACACCTTC
CDR3: CASSQTGINYGYTF

D: -
J: TRBJ2-7
size: -
V: TRBV6-4
DNA: TGTGCCACCCGCCCGGGGGCGGGAGTGGGCGAGCAGTACTTC
CDR3: CATRPGAGVGEQYF

D: -
J: TRBJ2-3
size: once
V: TRBV4-3
DNA: TGCGCCAGCAGCCGGGAGTTCACAGATACGCAGTATTTT
CDR3: CASSREFTDTQYF